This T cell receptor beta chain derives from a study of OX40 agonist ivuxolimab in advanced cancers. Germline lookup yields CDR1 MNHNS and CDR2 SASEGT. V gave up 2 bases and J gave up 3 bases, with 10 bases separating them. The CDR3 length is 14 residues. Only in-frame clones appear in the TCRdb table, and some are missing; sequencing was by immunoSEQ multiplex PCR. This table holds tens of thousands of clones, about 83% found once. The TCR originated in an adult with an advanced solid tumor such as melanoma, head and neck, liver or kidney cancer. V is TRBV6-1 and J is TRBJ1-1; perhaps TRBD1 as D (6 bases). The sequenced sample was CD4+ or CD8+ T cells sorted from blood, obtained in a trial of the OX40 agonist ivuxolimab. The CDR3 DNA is TGTGCCAGCAGTGAAATACCAGGGGACACTGAAGCTTTCTTT. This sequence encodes CASSEIPGDTEAFF.